Listed below are T cell receptor beta chains from one sample, sequenced in a study of tumor-infiltrating lymphocytes in primary liver carcinoma. A single record per CDR3 protein comes from TCRdb applying MiXCR to the multiplex PCR reads. The top ten clones hold under 35% of a sample with about 30,000 distinct CDR3 sequences, less than 75% of them seen once. The sample was liver tumor tissue from sampling region 3. These receptors were collected from a woman in her thirties with primary liver carcinoma and hepatitis B virus infection. CDR3s include the opening cysteine and the closing phenylalanine or tryptophan. The D gene is left open where the match is weak. The size of a clone is reported for some rows only, either as once, few or many, or as a class for expanded clones.

D gene	clone size	V gene	J gene	CDR3 DNA	CDR3 protein
.	.	TRBV7-9	TRBJ2-1	TGTGCCAGCAGCTTTAGTAGGGCGGGCTCCTTCAATAAACAGTTCTTC	CASSFSRAGSFNKQFF
.	.	TRBV11-2	TRBJ2-5	TGTACCAGCAGTACAAGAACGGGGGGCGCGAAAGAGACCCAGTACTTC	CTSSTRTGGAKETQYF
TRBD1	many	TRBV6-1	TRBJ2-2	TGTGTCAGCAGTACAGGGGGTAGCACCGGGGAGCTGTTTTTT	CVSSTGGSTGELFF
.	.	TRBV11-1	TRBJ2-1	TGTGCCAGCAGCTTTTCATGGATTGAGTACAATGAGCAGTTCTTC	CASSFSWIEYNEQFF
TRBD1	many	TRBV6-1	TRBJ2-2	TGTGCCAGCAATACAGGGGGTAGCACCGGGGAGCTGTTTTTT	CASNTGGSTGELFF
TRBD2	many	TRBV11-2	TRBJ2-3	TGTGCCAGCAGACAGGGACTAGCGAATACGCAGTATTTT	CASRQGLANTQYF
TRBD2	.	TRBV4-2	TRBJ2-5	TGTGCCAGCAGCCAAACCAGGACTAGGAATGTCCCAAAGACCCAGTACTTC	CASSQTRTRNVPKTQYF
.	.	TRBV6-2/TRBV6-3	TRBJ1-1	TGTGCCAGCATCCCGACACCGGCCCTAATGGCTTTCTTT	CASIPTPALMAFF
.	.	TRBV10-3	TRBJ1-3	TGTGCCATCGGTGAGTCAGTTTCTGGAAGTACCATATATTTT	CAIGESVSGSTIYF
.	once	TRBV30	TRBJ1-1	TGTGCCTGGAGCATCCCTATGCCAGAAGCTTTCTTT	CAWSIPMPEAFF
TRBD2	.	TRBV4-3	TRBJ2-2	TGCGCCAGCGGCGTACTAGCGGGAGGGCCCCGCTCGAACACCGGGGACCTGTTTTTT	CASGVLAGGPRSNTGDLFF
.	.	TRBV6-5	TRBJ1-1	TGTGCCGGCAGTTACATAGATGTAGCTTTCTTT	CAGSYIDVAFF
TRBD2	many	TRBV5-1	TRBJ2-1	TGCGCCAGCAGCATTTCTAGCGGATCCTCCTACAATGAGCAGTTCTTC	CASSISSGSSYNEQFF
TRBD2	.	TRBV11-2	TRBJ2-3	TGCGCCAGTAGCTCAGGAAGCGGGGGGGCAGATACGCAGTATTTT	CASSSGSGGADTQYF
TRBD2	.	TRBV28	TRBJ2-7	TGTACCAGTACCGCGAGCGGGAGGGAGTACGAGCAGTACTTC	CTSTASGREYEQYF
.	many	TRBV7-9	TRBJ1-1	TGTGCCAGCAGCTTAGGGGGGTCACAGAACACTGAAGCTTTCTTT	CASSLGGSQNTEAFF
.	.	TRBV28	TRBJ2-4	TGTACCAGCAGTTTAGTCTCTGGGACGAACATTCCGTACTTC	CTSSLVSGTNIPYF
TRBD2	medium-sized	TRBV11-2	TRBJ2-3	TGTGCCAGCAGCCCTGGACTAGCGGGCCCAGATACGCAGTATTTT	CASSPGLAGPDTQYF
TRBD1	many	TRBV10-3	TRBJ1-5	TGTGCCATCAGCACCGGGACAGCTTTAAATCAGCCCCAGCATTTT	CAISTGTALNQPQHF
.	.	TRBV11-2	TRBJ2-4	TGTGCCAGCAGCTTATCTACCGGGGAGTTAGTCAAAAACATTCAGTACTTC	CASSLSTGELVKNIQYF
.	.	TRBV5-1	TRBJ1-1	TGCGCCAGCAGCTTAAAGGGCCCCGGGAACACCGAAGCTTTCTTT	CASSLKGPGNTEAFF
.	.	TRBV4-3	TRBJ2-1	TGTGCCAGCAGCCAAGATGCGGGGAGCTCCTACAATGAGCAGCTCTTC	CASSQDAGSSYNEQLF
.	.	TRBV29-1	TRBJ1-1	TGCAGCGTCGAGACATGGAACACTGAAGCTTTCTTC	CSVETWNTEAFF
TRBD1	.	TRBV4-1	TRBJ1-1	TGTACCAGCAGCCAAGTTCTTGACAGGGAGCGAATTGAAGCTTTCTTT	CTSSQVLDRERIEAFF
.	.	TRBV4-3	TRBJ2-1	TGCGCCATCAGCCAAAATGCGGGGAGCTCCTACAATGAGCAGTTCTTC	CAISQNAGSSYNEQFF
TRBD2	few	TRBV11-3	TRBJ2-1	TGTGCCAGCCGACTAGCGGGGGGGGGGTATGAGCAGTTCTTC	CASRLAGGGYEQFF
.	.	TRBV29-1	TRBJ1-2	.	CSVVHWGDGNTF
.	.	TRBV5-1	TRBJ2-2	TGCGCCAGCAGCTTTGACGTAGCTAACATCAGGGAGCTGTTTTTT	CASSFDVANIRELFF
.	.	TRBV29-1	TRBJ2-1	TGCAGCGCCGCCGGGCTGGTGGGCTACAATAAGCAGTTCTTC	CSAAGLVGYNKQFF
.	.	TRBV6-5	TRBJ2-7	TGTGCCAGAATGTCAGGCCCGGTGAGCTCCTACGAGCTGTACTTC	CARMSGPVSSYELYF